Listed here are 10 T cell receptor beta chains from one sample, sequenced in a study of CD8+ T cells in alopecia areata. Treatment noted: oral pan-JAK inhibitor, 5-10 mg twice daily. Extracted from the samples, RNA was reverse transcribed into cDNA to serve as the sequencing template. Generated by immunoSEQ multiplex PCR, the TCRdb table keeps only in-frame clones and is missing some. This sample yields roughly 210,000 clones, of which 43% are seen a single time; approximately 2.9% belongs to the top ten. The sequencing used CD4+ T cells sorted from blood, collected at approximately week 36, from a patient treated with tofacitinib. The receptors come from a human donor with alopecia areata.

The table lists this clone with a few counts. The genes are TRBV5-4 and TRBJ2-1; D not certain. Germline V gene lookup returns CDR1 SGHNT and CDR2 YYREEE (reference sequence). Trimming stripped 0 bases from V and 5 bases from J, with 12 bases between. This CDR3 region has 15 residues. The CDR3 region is CASSLEVARNNEQFF. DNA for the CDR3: TGTGCCAGCAGCTTGGAGGTAGCCCGAAACAATGAGCAGTTCTTC.

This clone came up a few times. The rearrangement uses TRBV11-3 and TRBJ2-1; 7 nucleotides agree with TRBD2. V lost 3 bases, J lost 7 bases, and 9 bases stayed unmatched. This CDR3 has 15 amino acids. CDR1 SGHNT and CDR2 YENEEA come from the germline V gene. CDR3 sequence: CASSFLAGVRNEQFF. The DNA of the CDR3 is TGTGCCAGCAGCTTTCTGGCGGGAGTTCGGAATGAGCAGTTCTTC.

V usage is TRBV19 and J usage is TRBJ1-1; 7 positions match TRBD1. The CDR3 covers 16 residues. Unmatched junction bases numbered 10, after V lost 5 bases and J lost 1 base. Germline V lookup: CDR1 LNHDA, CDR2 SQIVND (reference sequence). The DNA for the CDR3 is TGTGCCAGTAGTCCCCGACAGGGATTGAAGAACACTGAAGCTTTCTTT. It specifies CASSPRQGLKNTEAFF.

In nucleotides, the CDR3 is TGTGCCAGCAGGACCCCTAGCCAAGAGCAGTACTTC. Amino acid sequence: CASRTPSQEQYF. The rearrangement links TRBV6-5 to TRBJ2-7; D may be TRBD2 (5 bases). V was shortened by 6 bases and J by 7 bases, with 13 bases between the two germline ends. The CDR3 consists of 12 residues. Germline CDR1 and CDR2: MNHEY and SVGAGI.

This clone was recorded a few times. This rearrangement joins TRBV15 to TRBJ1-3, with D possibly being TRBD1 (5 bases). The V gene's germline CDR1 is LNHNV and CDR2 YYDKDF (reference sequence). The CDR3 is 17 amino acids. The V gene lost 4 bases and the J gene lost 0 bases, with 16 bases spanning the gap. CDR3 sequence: CATSTRDGKSSGNTIYF. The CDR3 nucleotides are TGTGCCACCAGCACTCGGGACGGGAAAAGCTCTGGAAACACCATATATTTT.

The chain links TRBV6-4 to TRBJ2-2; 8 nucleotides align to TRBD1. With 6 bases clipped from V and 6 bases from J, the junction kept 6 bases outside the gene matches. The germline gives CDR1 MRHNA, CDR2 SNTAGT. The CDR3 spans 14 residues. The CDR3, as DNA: TGTGCCAGCAGCCAGACAGGGGCGGCCGGGGAGCTGTTTTTT. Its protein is CASSQTGAAGELFF.

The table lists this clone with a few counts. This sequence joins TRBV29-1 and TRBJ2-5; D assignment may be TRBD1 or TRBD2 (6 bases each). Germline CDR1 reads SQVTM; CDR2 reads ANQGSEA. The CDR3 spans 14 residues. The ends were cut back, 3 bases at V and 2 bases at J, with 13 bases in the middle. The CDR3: CSVDFTGTQETQYF. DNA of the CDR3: TGCAGCGTTGACTTCACAGGGACTCAAGAGACCCAGTACTTC.

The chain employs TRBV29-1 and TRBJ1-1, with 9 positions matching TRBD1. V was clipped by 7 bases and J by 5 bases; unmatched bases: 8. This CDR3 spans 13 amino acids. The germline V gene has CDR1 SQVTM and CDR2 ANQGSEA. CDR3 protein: CSAKTGGRTEAFF. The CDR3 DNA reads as TGCAGCGCCAAGACAGGGGGAAGGACTGAAGCTTTCTTT. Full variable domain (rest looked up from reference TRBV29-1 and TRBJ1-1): SAVISQKPSRDICQRGTSLTIQCQVDSQVTMMFWYRQQPGQSLTLIATANQGSEATYESGFVIDKFPISRPNLTFSTLTVSNMSPEDSSIYLCSAKTGGRTEAFFGQGTRLTVV.

The CDR3 region is CASSILADDYEQYF. CDR3 nucleotides: TGTGCCAGCAGCATATTAGCGGATGATTACGAGCAGTACTTC. The rearrangement joins TRBV9 to TRBJ2-7; tentative D call: TRBD2 (6 bases). CDR3 length equals 14 residues. Germline assignment: CDR1 SGDLS and CDR2 YYNGEE. The V and J ends lost 4 bases and 4 bases respectively, with 15 bases between them. Looking up the rest from reference TRBV9 and TRBJ2-7 gives the full variable domain: DSGVTQTPKHLITATGQRVTLRCSPRSGDLSVYWYQQSLDQGLQFLIQYYNGEERAKGNILERFSAQQFPDLHSELNLSSLELGDSALYFCASSILADDYEQYFGPGTRLTVT.

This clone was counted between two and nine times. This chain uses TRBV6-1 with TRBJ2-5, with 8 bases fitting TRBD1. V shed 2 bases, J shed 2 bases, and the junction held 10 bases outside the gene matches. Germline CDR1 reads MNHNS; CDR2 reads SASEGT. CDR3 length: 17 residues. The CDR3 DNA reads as TGTGCCAGCAGTGAATTAAGGGCAGGGGGCTGGCAAGAGACCCAGTACTTC. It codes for CASSELRAGGWQETQYF.